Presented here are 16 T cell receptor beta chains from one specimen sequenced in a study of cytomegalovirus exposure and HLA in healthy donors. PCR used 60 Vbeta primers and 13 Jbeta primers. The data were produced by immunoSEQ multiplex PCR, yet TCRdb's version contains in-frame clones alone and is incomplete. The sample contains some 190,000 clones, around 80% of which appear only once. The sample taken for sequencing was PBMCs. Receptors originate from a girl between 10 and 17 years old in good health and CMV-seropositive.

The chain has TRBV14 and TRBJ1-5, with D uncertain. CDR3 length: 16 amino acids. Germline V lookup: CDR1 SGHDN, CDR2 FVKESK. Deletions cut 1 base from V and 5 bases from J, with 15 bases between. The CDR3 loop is CASSQGLGALYQPQHF. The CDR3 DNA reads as TGTGCCAGCAGCCAAGGCTTGGGAGCCCTATATCAGCCCCAGCATTTT.

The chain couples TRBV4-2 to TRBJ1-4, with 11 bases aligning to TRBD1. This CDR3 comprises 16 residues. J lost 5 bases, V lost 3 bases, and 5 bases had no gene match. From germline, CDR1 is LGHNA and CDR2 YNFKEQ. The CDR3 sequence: CASSQSRDRGNEKLFF. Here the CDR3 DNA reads TGTGCCAGCAGCCAGTCCCGGGACAGGGGGAATGAAAAACTGTTTTTT.

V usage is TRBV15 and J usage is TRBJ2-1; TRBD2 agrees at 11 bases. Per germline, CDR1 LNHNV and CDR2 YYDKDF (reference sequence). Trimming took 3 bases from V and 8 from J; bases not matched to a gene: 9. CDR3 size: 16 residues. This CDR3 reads CATSSTTSGRPDEQFF. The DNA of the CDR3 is TGTGCCACCAGCAGTACTACTAGCGGGAGACCAGATGAGCAGTTCTTC.

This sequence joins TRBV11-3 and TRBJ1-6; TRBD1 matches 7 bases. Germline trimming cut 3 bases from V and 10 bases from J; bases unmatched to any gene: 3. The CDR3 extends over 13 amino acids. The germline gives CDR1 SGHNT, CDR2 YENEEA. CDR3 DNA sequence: TGTGCCAGCAGCTTCGACAGGGAATCACCCCTCCACTTT. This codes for CASSFDRESPLHF.

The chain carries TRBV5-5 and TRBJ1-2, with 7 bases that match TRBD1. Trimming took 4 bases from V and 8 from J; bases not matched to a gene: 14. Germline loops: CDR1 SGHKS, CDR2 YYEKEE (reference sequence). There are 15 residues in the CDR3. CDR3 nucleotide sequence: TGTGCCAGCAGCCCGTCCCTGACAGGGCTTAAAGGCTACACCTTC. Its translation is CASSPSLTGLKGYTF.

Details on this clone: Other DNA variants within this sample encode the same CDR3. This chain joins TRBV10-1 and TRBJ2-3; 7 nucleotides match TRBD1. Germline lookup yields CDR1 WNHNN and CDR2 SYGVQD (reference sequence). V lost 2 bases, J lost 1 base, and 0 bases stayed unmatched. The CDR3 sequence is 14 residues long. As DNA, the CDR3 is TGCGCCAGCAGTGAGGGACAGGGCACAGATACGCAGTATTTT. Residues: CASSEGQGTDTQYF.

CDR3 amino acids: CSVSHTLNTEAFF. The CDR3 nucleotides are TGCAGCGTTTCACATACATTGAACACTGAAGCTTTCTTT. V is TRBV29-1 and J is TRBJ1-1; D not certain. V shed 5 bases and J shed 0 bases, with 10 bases lying between them. The CDR3 is 13 amino acids. Germline CDR1 SQVTM, CDR2 ANQGSEA.

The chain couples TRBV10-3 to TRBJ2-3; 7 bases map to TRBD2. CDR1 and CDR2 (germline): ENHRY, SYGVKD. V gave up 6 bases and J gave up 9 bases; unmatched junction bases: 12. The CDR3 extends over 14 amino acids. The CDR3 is CAIRARWEGSTQYF. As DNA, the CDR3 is TGTGCCATCAGAGCCCGTTGGGAGGGATCCACGCAGTATTTT.

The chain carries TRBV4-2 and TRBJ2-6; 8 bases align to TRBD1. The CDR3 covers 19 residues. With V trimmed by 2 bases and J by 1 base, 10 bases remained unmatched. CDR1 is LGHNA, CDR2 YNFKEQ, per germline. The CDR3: CASSQPGTGGFSGANVLTF. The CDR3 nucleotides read TGTGCCAGCAGCCAACCTGGAACAGGGGGTTTTTCTGGGGCCAACGTCCTGACTTTC.

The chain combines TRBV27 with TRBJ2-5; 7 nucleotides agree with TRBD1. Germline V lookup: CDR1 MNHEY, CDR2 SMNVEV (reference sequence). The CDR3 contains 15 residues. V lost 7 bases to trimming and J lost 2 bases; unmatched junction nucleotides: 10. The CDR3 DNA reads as TGTGCCAGCACCCGACAGGGTACCTTTCAAGAGACCCAGTACTTC. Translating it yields CASTRQGTFQETQYF.

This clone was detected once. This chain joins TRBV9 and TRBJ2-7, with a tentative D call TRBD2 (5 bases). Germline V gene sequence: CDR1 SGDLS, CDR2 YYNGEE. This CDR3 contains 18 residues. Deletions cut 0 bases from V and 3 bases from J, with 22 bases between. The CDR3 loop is CASSVAPSTIRRDYEQYF. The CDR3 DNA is TGTGCCAGCAGCGTAGCCCCCTCGACTATCCGGAGAGACTACGAGCAGTACTTC.

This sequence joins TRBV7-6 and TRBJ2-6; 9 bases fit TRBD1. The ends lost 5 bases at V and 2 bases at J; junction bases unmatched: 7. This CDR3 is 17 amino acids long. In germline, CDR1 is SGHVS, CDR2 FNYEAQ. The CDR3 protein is CASSPQQGATGANVLTF. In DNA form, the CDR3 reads TGTGCCAGCAGCCCACAACAGGGGGCGACTGGGGCCAACGTCCTGACTTTC.

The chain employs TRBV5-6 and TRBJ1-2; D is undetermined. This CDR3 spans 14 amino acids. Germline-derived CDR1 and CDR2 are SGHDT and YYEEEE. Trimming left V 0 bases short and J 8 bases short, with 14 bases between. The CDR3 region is CASSLDSTEGGYTF. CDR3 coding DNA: TGTGCCAGCAGCTTGGACAGTACGGAAGGCGGCTACACCTTC. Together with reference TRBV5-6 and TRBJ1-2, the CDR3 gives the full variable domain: DAGVTQSPTHLIKTRGQQVTLRCSPKSGHDTVSWYQQALGQGPQFIFQYYEEEERQRGNFPDRFSGHQFPNYSSELNVNALLLGDSALYLCASSLDSTEGGYTFGSGTRLTVV.

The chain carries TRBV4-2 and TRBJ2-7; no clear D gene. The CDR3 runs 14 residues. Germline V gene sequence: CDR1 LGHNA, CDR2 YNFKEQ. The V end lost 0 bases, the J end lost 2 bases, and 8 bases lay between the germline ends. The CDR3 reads CASSQDWRAYEQYF. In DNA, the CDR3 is TGTGCCAGCAGCCAAGATTGGAGAGCCTACGAGCAGTACTTC.

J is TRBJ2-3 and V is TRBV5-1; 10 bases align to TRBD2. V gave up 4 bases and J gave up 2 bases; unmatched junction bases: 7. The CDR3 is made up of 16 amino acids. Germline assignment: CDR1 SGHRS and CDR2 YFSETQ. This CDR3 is CASSLTSGAYTDTQYF. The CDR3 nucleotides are TGCGCCAGCAGCCTCACTAGCGGGGCATACACAGATACGCAGTATTTT.

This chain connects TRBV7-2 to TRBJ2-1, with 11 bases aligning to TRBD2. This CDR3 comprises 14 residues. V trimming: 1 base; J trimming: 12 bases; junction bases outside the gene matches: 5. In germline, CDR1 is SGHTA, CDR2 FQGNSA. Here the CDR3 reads CASSLEGGLAGQFF. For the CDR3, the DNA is TGTGCCAGCAGCTTAGAGGGCGGACTAGCGGGGCAGTTCTTC.